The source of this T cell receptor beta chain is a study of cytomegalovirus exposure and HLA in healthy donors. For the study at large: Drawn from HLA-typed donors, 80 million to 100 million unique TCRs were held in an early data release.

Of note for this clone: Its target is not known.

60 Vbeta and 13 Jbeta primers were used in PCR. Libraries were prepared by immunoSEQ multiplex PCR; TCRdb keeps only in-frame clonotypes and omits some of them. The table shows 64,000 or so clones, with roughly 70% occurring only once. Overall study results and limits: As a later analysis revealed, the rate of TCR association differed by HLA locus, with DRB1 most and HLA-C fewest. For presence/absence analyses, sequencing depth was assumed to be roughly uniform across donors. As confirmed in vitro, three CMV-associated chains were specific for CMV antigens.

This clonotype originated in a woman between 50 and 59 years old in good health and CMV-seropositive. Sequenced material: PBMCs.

The CDR3 coding sequence is TGCGCCAGCAGCCAAGACAGGTCCTCCTACAATGAGCAGTTCTTC. Its protein product is CASSQDRSSYNEQFF. This chain connects TRBV4-3 to TRBJ2-1; D ambiguous. The ends were cut back, 0 bases at V and 0 bases at J, with 6 bases in the middle. The CDR3 extends over 15 amino acids. Germline V gives CDR1 LGHNA, CDR2 YSLEER.